A single sample gave rise to the 10 T cell receptor beta chains below, sequenced in a study of blood T cell repertoires in COVID-19. Profiled with immunoSEQ multiplex PCR; TCRdb holds only in-frame clones, not every one. The sample lists around 78,000 clones, around 84% occurring once. Sequencing used peripheral blood. These receptors all stem from a man aged 70-80 years with active or convalescent COVID-19.

V is TRBV6-7 and J is TRBJ2-5, with a possible D match to TRBD2 (5 bases). TRBV6-7 is annotated as an ORF whose role is uncertain. The CDR3 has 15 amino acids. The germline V and J ends were trimmed by 6 bases and 6 bases, with 20 bases remaining between them. CDR3 nucleotides: TGTGCCAGCAGCCTCGGACTCTACCTGCGAAAGACCCAGTACTTC. Protein sequence: CASSLGLYLRKTQYF.

The sample holds one count of this clone. This chain joins TRBV7-2 and TRBJ1-3; D is possibly TRBD1 (5 bases). The germline V and J ends were trimmed by 1 base and 3 bases, with 13 bases remaining between them. Germline V gives CDR1 SGHTA, CDR2 FQGNSA. This CDR3 contains 16 residues. The DNA for the CDR3 is TGTGCCAGCAGCTTAGTGGGGGGTCTGGTTGGAAACACCATATATTTT. Protein: CASSLVGGLVGNTIYF.

This chain uses TRBV19 with TRBJ1-3; D is ambiguous. Per germline, CDR1 LNHDA and CDR2 SQIVND (reference sequence). Trimming removed 6 bases at V and 0 bases at J, with 12 bases between. The length of the CDR3 is 15 residues. The CDR3 DNA follows: TGTGCCAGTAGATCCCAGGTCACCTCTGGAAACACCATATATTTT. Translated, it gives CASRSQVTSGNTIYF.

This chain links TRBV6-1 with TRBJ2-1; perhaps TRBD2 as D (6 bases). CDR1 and CDR2 (germline): MNHNS, SASEGT. The CDR3 consists of 14 residues. V dropped 7 bases and J dropped 5 bases, with 15 bases sitting between them. The CDR3 reads CASTDGSPDNEQFF. The CDR3 coding sequence is TGTGCCAGCACTGACGGGAGTCCGGACAATGAGCAGTTCTTC.

The chain recombines TRBV28 with TRBJ1-5, with D perhaps TRBD1 (6 bases). Germline V gene lookup returns CDR1 MDHEN and CDR2 SYDVKM. The CDR3 covers 15 residues. Trimming stripped 2 bases from V and 0 bases from J, with 8 bases between. CDR3: CASSLAGASNQPQHF. For the CDR3, the DNA is TGTGCCAGCAGTTTAGCGGGGGCTAGCAATCAGCCCCAGCATTTT.

This clone was found a few times. J is TRBJ1-1 and V is TRBV6-5; D perhaps matches TRBD1 (5 bases). This CDR3 region has 15 residues. Trimming shortened V by 2 bases and J by 6 bases, and 16 bases separated the two germline ends. Germline CDR1 is MNHEY and CDR2 is SVGAGI. The CDR3 DNA reads as TGTGCCAGCAGTTACAGGATGGTGCAGGGCTCTGAAGCTTTCTTT. Its protein is CASSYRMVQGSEAFF.

The chain combines TRBV19 with TRBJ2-7; D is perhaps TRBD1 (5 bases). Per the germline V gene, CDR1 is LNHDA and CDR2 is SQIVND (reference sequence). This CDR3 has 14 amino acids. Trimming removed 3 bases from V and 4 bases from J, with 13 bases in between. In nucleotides, the CDR3 is TGTGCCAGTAGTATTGGGCAGGGTCAATACGAGCAGTACTTC. It yields the protein CASSIGQGQYEQYF.

The chain employs TRBV7-2 and TRBJ1-5; maybe TRBD1 (5 bases). The length of the CDR3 is 14 residues. Germline assignment: CDR1 SGHTA and CDR2 FQGNSA. Trimming pared 1 base from V and 7 bases from J, leaving 11 bases between. CDR3 sequence: CASSLDQGSQPQHF. CDR3 bases: TGTGCCAGCAGCTTAGACCAGGGTAGCCAGCCCCAGCATTTT.

The chain is built from TRBV28 and TRBJ2-5; 8 positions agree with TRBD2. V dropped 3 bases and J dropped 5; count of bases not matched to a gene: 11. The CDR3 has 16 amino acids. Germline V CDR1 and CDR2: MDHEN, SYDVKM. CDR3 nucleotides: TGTGCCAGCAGTTTGTTCAAAGCGGGAGCGGGGGAGACCCAGTACTTC. Translating gives CASSLFKAGAGETQYF.

The CDR3 coding sequence is TGTGCCTGGAGTGTGGGGGGGAGCAATCAGCCCCAGCATTTT. This translates into CAWSVGGSNQPQHF. This chain links TRBV30 with TRBJ1-5, with a weak D call TRBD1 (5 bases). Germline assignment: CDR1 GTSNPN and CDR2 SVGIG (reference sequence). CDR3 size: 14 residues. With 0 bases removed from V and 1 base from J, the gap between germline ends came to 7 bases.